Each of the 32 T cell receptor beta chains below was sequenced from the same sample in a study of blood T cell repertoires in COVID-19. Repertoires were generated with immunoSEQ multiplex PCR, while TCRdb's copy carries only in-frame clones and drops some. Seen here are about 370,000 clones, approximately 90% observed once, and the top ten hold 0.7% to 0.95%. Material: PBMCs or T cells enriched from blood (not recorded which). The receptor source for this set is a woman between 35 and 50 years old who had been exposed to COVID-19.

The CDR3 region has the DNA TGTGCCACCAGCGAGAGGGGGACAGGGGGCTACGAGCAGTACTTC. Amino acid sequence: CATSERGTGGYEQYF. The chain is built from TRBV15 and TRBJ2-7; 11 bases are shared with TRBD1. The CDR3 runs to 15 residues. The germline V gene encodes CDR1 LNHNV and CDR2 YYDKDF (reference sequence). The trim removed 5 bases at V and 3 bases at J, leaving 6 bases unmatched.

This clone was counted only a few times. The same CDR3 also results from other DNA sequences found in this sample. This chain uses TRBV5-1 with TRBJ1-2, with D possibly matching TRBD1 (6 bases). There are 13 residues in the CDR3. Germline loops: CDR1 SGHRS, CDR2 YFSETQ. The V end was cut by 0 bases, the J end by 3 bases, with 6 bases between. CDR3 region: CASSLDRDYGYTF. As DNA, the CDR3 is TGCGCCAGCAGCTTGGACAGGGACTATGGCTACACCTTC.

The chain has TRBV30 and TRBJ1-3; a weak D match, TRBD1 (5 bases). V lost 1 base, J lost 2 bases, and 15 bases lay in between. Germline V gene sequence: CDR1 GTSNPN, CDR2 SVGIG (reference sequence). This CDR3 is 16 amino acids long. The CDR3 region is CAWSGGKGRTGNTIYF. The DNA of the CDR3 is TGTGCCTGGAGTGGAGGGAAGGGGAGGACTGGAAACACCATATATTTT.

This chain links TRBV3-1 (or the pseudogene TRBV3-2) with TRBJ2-3, with TRBD2 identical over 7 bases. V was clipped by 2 bases and J by 3 bases; unmatched bases: 2. The germline CDR1 and CDR2 sequences are LGHDT and YNNKEL (reference sequence). The CDR3 consists of 14 residues. CDR3 residues: CASSQSGRTDTQYF. CDR3 DNA: TGTGCCAGCAGCCAATCCGGGAGGACAGATACGCAGTATTTT.

This chain connects TRBV18 to TRBJ1-2; D remains ambiguous. This CDR3 is 12 amino acids long. V was shortened by 6 bases and J by 6 bases, with 11 bases between the two germline ends. Germline CDR1 and CDR2: KGHSH and LQKENI. The CDR3 protein is CASSPPLDGYTF. The CDR3 DNA follows: TGTGCCAGCTCTCCCCCCCTTGATGGCTACACCTTC.

The chain carries TRBV9 and TRBJ1-4; a possible D gene is TRBD1 (5 bases). The CDR3 totals 20 residues. Germline V lookup: CDR1 SGDLS, CDR2 YYNGEE. The germline V and J ends were trimmed by 1 base and 0 bases, with 22 bases remaining between them. CDR3 in DNA: TGTGCCAGCAGCGTAAACCCGGGACTGGAAAAAGAAGCAACTAATGAAAAACTGTTTTTT. Its translation: CASSVNPGLEKEATNEKLFF.

The J gene is TRBJ1-5, the V gene TRBV19; D remains unclear. This CDR3 spans 13 amino acids. CDR1 and CDR2 (germline): LNHDA, SQIVND (reference sequence). Trimming left V 5 bases short and J 3 bases short, with 8 bases between. The CDR3 DNA is TGTGCCAGTAGTTGGCAATACAATCAGCCCCAGCATTTT. It yields the protein CASSWQYNQPQHF.

This clone was observed a single time. The chain has TRBV2 and TRBJ1-1; 8 positions agree with TRBD1. Germline-derived CDR1 and CDR2 are SNHLY and FYNNEI. V was clipped by 2 bases and J by 11 bases; unmatched bases: 4. The CDR3 runs 12 residues. In DNA form, the CDR3 reads TGTGCCAGCAGTGAACAGGACAGGGATGCTTTCTTT. It codes for CASSEQDRDAFF.

The chain couples TRBV7-8 to TRBJ2-7; no clear D. The CDR3 sequence is 12 residues long. Germline CDR1 is SGHVS and CDR2 is FQNEAQ. V was pared by 5 bases and J by 6 bases, with 11 bases between. The CDR3 is CASSLVPSEQYF. For the CDR3, the DNA is TGTGCCAGCAGCCTTGTCCCTAGCGAGCAGTACTTC.

This chain joins TRBV18 and TRBJ1-4; 8 bases match TRBD1. Germline V gene lookup returns CDR1 KGHSH and CDR2 LQKENI. The CDR3 is made up of 17 amino acids. Germline trimming cut 2 bases from V and 0 bases from J; bases unmatched to any gene: 5. The CDR3 region has the DNA TGTGCCAGCTCACCATTTGACAGGGGCACAACTAATGAAAAACTGTTTTTT. As protein: CASSPFDRGTTNEKLFF.

The rearrangement links TRBV6-5 to TRBJ2-3; no clear D gene. Germline assignment: CDR1 MNHEY and CDR2 SVGAGI. Trimming cost V 7 bases and J 0 bases, with 11 bases left between them. CDR3 size: 14 residues. The DNA for the CDR3 is TGTGCCAGCAAGCCGAGAACTAGCACAGATACGCAGTATTTT. Protein product: CASKPRTSTDTQYF.

J is TRBJ1-2 and V is TRBV11-1; 9 nucleotides agree with TRBD1. This CDR3 spans 15 amino acids. Germline CDR1 and CDR2: SGHAT and FQDESV (reference sequence). The J segment lost 4 bases and the V segment lost 5 bases, leaving 8 bases of the junction unmatched. The CDR3 loop is CASSTTGTGLYGYTF. CDR3 nucleotide sequence: TGTGCCAGCAGCACGACCGGGACAGGGCTCTATGGCTACACCTTC. The variable domain in full, completed from reference TRBV11-1 and TRBJ1-2, reads EAEVAQSPRYKITEKSQAVAFWCDPISGHATLYWYRQILGQGPELLVQFQDESVVDDSQLPKDRFSAERLKGVDSTLKIQPAELGDSAMYLCASSTTGTGLYGYTFGSGTRLTVV.

The chain employs TRBV2 and TRBJ1-3; D unclear. Germline CDR1 and CDR2: SNHLY and FYNNEI. The V and J ends lost 4 bases and 0 bases respectively, with 13 bases between them. The CDR3 sequence is 16 residues long. CDR3 nucleotides: TGTGCCAGCAGTGTGTGGGCCCCGAGCTCTGGAAACACCATATATTTT. It codes for CASSVWAPSSGNTIYF. Full variable domain (remainder filled in from reference TRBV2 and TRBJ1-3): EPEVTQTPSHQVTQMGQEVILRCVPISNHLYFYWYRQILGQKVEFLVSFYNNEISEKSEIFDDQFSVERPDGSNFTLKIRSTKLEDSAMYFCASSVWAPSSGNTIYFGEGSWLTVV.

V gene TRBV19 combines with J gene TRBJ1-2, with 9 bases identical to TRBD1. V shed 0 bases and J 5 bases; nucleotides not matched to a gene: 10. Germline V CDR1 and CDR2: LNHDA, SQIVND (reference sequence). The CDR3 spans 17 residues. CDR3 amino acids: CASSIDRQGVLLYGYTF. CDR3 nucleotides: TGTGCCAGTAGTATAGATCGACAGGGGGTACTTTTGTATGGCTACACCTTC.

The rearrangement joins TRBV6-1 to TRBJ1-5, with a tentative D call TRBD1 (6 bases). The CDR3 has 15 amino acids. Germline assignment: CDR1 MNHNS and CDR2 SASEGT. Trimming shortened V by 2 bases and J by 4 bases, and 12 bases separated the two germline ends. The CDR3 bases are TGTGCCAGCAGTGAATCTGGGGGCGATAATCAGCCCCAGCATTTT. Translated, it gives CASSESGGDNQPQHF.

This clone was detected only once. The chain combines TRBV18 with TRBJ2-5; TRBD1 is a possible D gene (6 bases). The V gene lost 6 bases and the J gene lost 1 base, with 9 bases spanning the gap. Germline values: CDR1 KGHSH, CDR2 LQKENI. CDR3 size: 13 residues. The CDR3 protein is CASSFRGQETQYF. The CDR3 nucleotides are TGTGCCAGCTCGTTCAGGGGCCAAGAGACCCAGTACTTC.

The V and J genes are TRBV7-8 and TRBJ2-5; perhaps TRBD1 as D (6 bases). Looked up from germline, CDR1 is SGHVS and CDR2 is FQNEAQ. CDR3 length equals 14 residues. Trimming removed 7 bases at V and 1 base at J, with 13 bases between. The CDR3 is CASKSGTLQETQYF. As DNA, the CDR3 is TGTGCCAGCAAGTCCGGGACACTCCAAGAGACCCAGTACTTC.

This sequence joins TRBV4-2 and TRBJ2-1, with D possibly being TRBD2 (6 bases). The length of the CDR3 is 14 residues. The germline V gene encodes CDR1 LGHNA and CDR2 YNFKEQ. Trimming took 2 bases from V and 6 from J, leaving 11 bases between them. The CDR3 region is CASSQLGGVNEQFF. CDR3 DNA sequence: TGTGCCAGCAGCCAACTCGGCGGGGTCAATGAGCAGTTCTTC.

Points on this clone: Since a much larger clone is just one base distant, this may be a read error. The gene calls are TRBV5-1 and TRBJ1-1; D perhaps matches TRBD1 (6 bases). Trimming took off 0 bases at V and 0 bases at J, with 6 bases between the two ends. Germline V gives CDR1 SGHRS, CDR2 YFSETQ. The CDR3 is made up of 14 amino acids. DNA of the CDR3: TGCGCCAGCAGCTTGGGGACAGTGAACACTGAAGCTTTCTTT. Encoded protein: CASSLGTVNTEAFF.

The chain couples TRBV7-9 to TRBJ1-1; TRBD1 aligns across 7 bases. Germline loops: CDR1 SEHNR, CDR2 FQNEAQ (reference sequence). This CDR3 is 15 amino acids long. With 5 bases clipped from V and 1 base from J, the junction kept 7 bases outside the gene matches. CDR3 sequence: CASSTGTAKNTEAFF. The DNA of the CDR3 is TGTGCCAGCAGCACGGGGACAGCTAAGAACACTGAAGCTTTCTTT.

The gene calls are TRBV27 and TRBJ1-5; D is unresolved. The germline V and J ends were trimmed by 5 bases and 7 bases, with 12 bases remaining between them. The CDR3 covers 13 residues. The germline gives CDR1 MNHEY, CDR2 SMNVEV (reference sequence). CDR3 loop: CASSARVGQPQHF. Here the CDR3 DNA reads TGTGCCAGCAGTGCGAGGGTGGGACAGCCCCAGCATTTT.

The sample holds one count of this clone. The chain uses TRBV15 and TRBJ2-5; D possibly corresponds to TRBD1 (6 bases). Deletions cut 2 bases from V and 3 bases from J, with 10 bases between. The V gene's germline CDR1 is LNHNV and CDR2 YYDKDF (reference sequence). The CDR3 runs 14 residues. CDR3 sequence: CATSRSTGKETQYF. The DNA of the CDR3 is TGTGCCACCAGCAGAAGTACAGGGAAAGAGACCCAGTACTTC.

The J gene is TRBJ1-4, the V gene TRBV12-5; 9 nucleotides match TRBD1. Germline values: CDR1 LGHNT, CDR2 FRNRAP. Trimming removed 7 bases from V and 6 bases from J; junction bases left unmatched: 9. The CDR3 contains 15 residues. This CDR3 is CASALGDRDHEKLFF. CDR3 sequence (DNA): TGTGCTAGTGCCTTGGGGGACAGGGACCATGAAAAACTGTTTTTT.

The chain recombines TRBV19 with TRBJ1-2; D might be TRBD1 (5 bases). Germline V CDR1 and CDR2: LNHDA, SQIVND (reference sequence). The V and J ends lost 5 bases and 14 bases respectively, with 24 bases between them. This CDR3 is 14 amino acids long. The CDR3 DNA reads as TGTGCCAGTAGTCCCCAGGGCCATCCTCCCGTTTTGACCTTC. This sequence encodes CASSPQGHPPVLTF. The whole variable domain, remainder taken from reference TRBV19 and TRBJ1-2, is DGGITQSPKYLFRKEGQNVTLSCEQNLNHDAMYWYRQDPGQGLRLIYYSQIVNDFQKGDIAEGYSVSREKKESFPLTVTSAQKNPTAFYLCASSPQGHPPVLTFGSGTRLTVV.

This chain joins TRBV30 and TRBJ1-5, with D hard to call. This CDR3 is 13 amino acids long. CDR1 GTSNPN and CDR2 SVGIG come from the germline V gene (reference sequence). Trimming left V 0 bases short and J 4 bases short, with 7 bases between. The CDR3 DNA follows: TGTGCCTGGAGTGTATTTTCGAATCAGCCCCAGCATTTT. Amino acids: CAWSVFSNQPQHF. Supplemented by reference TRBV30 and TRBJ1-5, the full variable domain reads SQTIHQWPATLVQPVGSPLSLECTVEGTSNPNLYWYRQAAGRGLQLLFYSVGIGQISSEVPQNLSASRPQDRQFILSSKKLLLSDSGFYLCAWSVFSNQPQHFGDGTRLSIL.

This chain joins TRBV7-2 and TRBJ2-2; 9 positions match TRBD1. Looked up from germline, CDR1 is SGHTA and CDR2 is FQGNSA. This CDR3 spans 15 amino acids. V lost 4 bases, J lost 6 bases, and 6 bases stayed unmatched. The CDR3 spells CASSYRDREAGELFF. As DNA, the CDR3 is TGTGCCAGCAGCTATAGGGACAGGGAGGCCGGGGAGCTGTTTTTT.

This clone has only one observation. This chain uses TRBV1 with TRBJ2-1; the table's D gene call, TRBD2, was not cross checked with the DNA. TRBV1 is marked as a pseudogene. The CDR3 runs 17 residues. The CDR3 DNA is TGCACCAGCAGCCGAGAAGATGGCGGGAGGGAATACAATGAGCAGTTCTTC. It encodes CTSSREDGGREYNEQFF.

V usage is TRBV6-5 and J usage is TRBJ2-2; D is uncertain. The germline CDR1 and CDR2 sequences are MNHEY and SVGAGI. The CDR3 is made up of 13 amino acids. Trimming took off 0 bases at V and 5 bases at J, with 4 bases between the two ends. The DNA of the CDR3 is TGTGCCAGCAGTTACTCTAGAACCGGGGAGCTGTTTTTT. It is translated as CASSYSRTGELFF.

The chain has TRBV5-1 and TRBJ2-7, with 7 positions matching TRBD1. With 5 bases clipped from V and 3 bases from J, the junction kept 11 bases outside the gene matches. CDR1 is SGHRS and CDR2 is YFSETQ in the germline V gene. The CDR3 is made up of 15 amino acids. CDR3 sequence reads: CASSLITGTVYEQYF. The CDR3 bases are TGCGCCAGCAGTCTGATAACCGGGACAGTCTACGAGCAGTACTTC.

The chain recombines TRBV11-3 with TRBJ2-1; 9 bases line up with TRBD2. In germline, CDR1 is SGHNT, CDR2 YENEEA. The CDR3 loop spans 19 amino acids. Trimming took 5 bases from V and 0 from J; bases not matched to a gene: 14. CDR3 loop: CASSSRRLAETNSYNEQFF. CDR3 nucleotides: TGTGCCAGCAGCAGCCGAAGACTAGCGGAGACTAACTCCTACAATGAGCAGTTCTTC.

V and J are TRBV6-5 and TRBJ1-5, with 7 bases that match TRBD1. This CDR3 region has 15 residues. CDR1 MNHEY and CDR2 SVGAGI come from the germline V gene. The trim removed 6 bases at V and 4 bases at J, leaving 9 bases unmatched. Written as DNA, the CDR3 is TGTGCCAGCAGAGAGGGGGCCGTGCAGAATCAGCCCCAGCATTTT. This translates into CASREGAVQNQPQHF.

The genes are TRBV7-6 and TRBJ2-1; 13 bases are a match to TRBD2. The V segment lost 5 bases and the J segment 8 bases; nucleotides outside the gene matches: 9. Germline assignment: CDR1 SGHVS and CDR2 FNYEAQ. This CDR3 has 16 amino acids. The CDR3 reads CASSHRTSGGGDEQFF. CDR3 sequence (DNA): TGTGCCAGCAGCCACCGGACTAGCGGGGGTGGTGATGAGCAGTTCTTC.